The entry that follows covers one T cell receptor beta chain sequence. Its antigen is not identified. The record originates from a study of cytomegalovirus exposure and HLA in healthy donors. Vbeta (60) and Jbeta (13) primers were used in the PCR. Only in-frame clones appear in the TCRdb table, and some are missing; sequencing was by immunoSEQ multiplex PCR. The data hold about 190,000 clones, with about 89% observed a single time. Germline CDR1 is MDHEN and CDR2 is SYDVKM. The CDR3 has 13 residues. Trimming shortened V by 7 bases and J by 3 bases, and 12 bases separated the two germline ends. Notes on the study in general: Likely technical artifact: a cluster of highly shared sequence variants. Data from an earlier analysis indicated that most TCR beta V segments were productive either about 87% or about 30% of the time.

The sample consisted of PBMCs. The TCR sequence derives from a man under 40 in good health and CMV-seronegative. The chain joins TRBV28 to TRBJ1-2; D is possibly TRBD1 (5 bases). CDR3 sequence reads: CASIPTGDYGYTF. CDR3 DNA: TGTGCCAGCATCCCGACGGGGGACTATGGCTACACCTTC.